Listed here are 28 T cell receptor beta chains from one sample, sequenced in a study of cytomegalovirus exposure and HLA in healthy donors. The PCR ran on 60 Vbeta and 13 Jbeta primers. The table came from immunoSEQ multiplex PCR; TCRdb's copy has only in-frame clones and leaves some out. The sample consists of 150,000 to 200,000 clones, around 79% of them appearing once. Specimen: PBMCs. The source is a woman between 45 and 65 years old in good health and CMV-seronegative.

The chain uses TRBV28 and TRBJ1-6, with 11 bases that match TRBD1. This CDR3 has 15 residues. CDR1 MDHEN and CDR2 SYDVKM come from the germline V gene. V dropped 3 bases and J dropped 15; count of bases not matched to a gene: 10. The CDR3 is CASSLLGQGAQLLHF. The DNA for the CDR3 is TGTGCCAGCAGTTTGCTAGGACAGGGGGCGCAGCTCCTCCACTTT.

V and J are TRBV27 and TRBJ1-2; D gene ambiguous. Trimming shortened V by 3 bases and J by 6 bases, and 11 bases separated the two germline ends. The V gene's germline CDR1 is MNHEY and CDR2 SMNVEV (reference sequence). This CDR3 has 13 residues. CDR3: CASSFRGTHGYTF. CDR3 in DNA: TGTGCCAGCAGTTTCCGGGGAACCCATGGCTACACCTTC.

This CDR3 reads CASSEHSSVRSYNEQFF. The CDR3 DNA follows: TGTGCCAGCAGTGAGCATTCTAGCGTTCGCTCCTACAATGAGCAGTTCTTC. The chain uses TRBV6-4 and TRBJ2-1; possibly TRBD2 for D (6 bases). There are 17 residues in the CDR3. Germline lookup yields CDR1 MRHNA and CDR2 SNTAGT. Trimming took 3 bases from V and 0 from J, leaving 15 bases between them.

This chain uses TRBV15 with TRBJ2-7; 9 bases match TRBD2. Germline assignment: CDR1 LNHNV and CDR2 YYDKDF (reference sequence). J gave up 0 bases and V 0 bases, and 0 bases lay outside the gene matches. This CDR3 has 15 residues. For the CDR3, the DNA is TGTGCCACCAGCAGAGAACTAGCGGGCTCCTACGAGCAGTACTTC. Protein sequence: CATSRELAGSYEQYF.

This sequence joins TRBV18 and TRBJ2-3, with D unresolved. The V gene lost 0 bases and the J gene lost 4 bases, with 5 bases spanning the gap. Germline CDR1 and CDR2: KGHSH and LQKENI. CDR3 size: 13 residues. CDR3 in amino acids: CASSPPSSDTQYF. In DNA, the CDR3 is TGTGCCAGCTCACCACCGAGTTCAGATACGCAGTATTTT.

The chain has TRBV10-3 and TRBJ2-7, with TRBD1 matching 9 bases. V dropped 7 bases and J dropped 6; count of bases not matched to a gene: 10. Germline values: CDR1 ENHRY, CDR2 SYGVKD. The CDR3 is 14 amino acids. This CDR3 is CAINDRGKNSEQYF. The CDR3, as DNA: TGTGCCATCAACGACAGGGGGAAAAATTCCGAGCAGTACTTC.

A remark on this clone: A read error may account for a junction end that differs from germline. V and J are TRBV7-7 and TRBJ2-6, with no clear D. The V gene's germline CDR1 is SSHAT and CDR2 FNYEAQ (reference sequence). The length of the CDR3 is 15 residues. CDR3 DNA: TGTGCTAGCAGCTCACAAAACTCTGGGGCCAACGTCCTGACTTTC. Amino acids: CASSSQNSGANVLTF.

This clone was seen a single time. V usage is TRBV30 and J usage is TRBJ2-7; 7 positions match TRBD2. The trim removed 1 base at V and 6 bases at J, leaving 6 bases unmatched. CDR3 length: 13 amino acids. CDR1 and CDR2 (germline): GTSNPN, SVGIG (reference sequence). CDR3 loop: CAWSGERDSEQYF. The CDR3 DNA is TGTGCCTGGAGTGGAGAGCGGGATTCCGAGCAGTACTTC.

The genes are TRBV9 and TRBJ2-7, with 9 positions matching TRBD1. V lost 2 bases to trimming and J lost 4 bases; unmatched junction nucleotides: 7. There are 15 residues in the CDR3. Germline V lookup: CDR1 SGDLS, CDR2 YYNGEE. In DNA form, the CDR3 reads TGTGCCAGCAGCGTTGCGGGACAGGGTATGTACGAGCAGTACTTC. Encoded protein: CASSVAGQGMYEQYF.

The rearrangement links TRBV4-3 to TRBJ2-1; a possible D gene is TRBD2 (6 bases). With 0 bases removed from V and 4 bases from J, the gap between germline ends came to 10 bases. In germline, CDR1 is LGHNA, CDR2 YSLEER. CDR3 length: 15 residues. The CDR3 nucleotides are TGCGCCAGCAGCCAAGAGGGACTGGATTACAATGAGCAGTTCTTC. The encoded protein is CASSQEGLDYNEQFF.

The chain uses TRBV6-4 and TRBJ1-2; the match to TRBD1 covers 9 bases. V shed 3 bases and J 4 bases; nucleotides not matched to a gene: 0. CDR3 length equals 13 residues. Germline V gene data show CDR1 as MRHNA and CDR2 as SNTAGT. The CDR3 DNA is TGTGCCAGCAGTGAGGACAGGGGCTATGGCTACACCTTC. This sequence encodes CASSEDRGYGYTF.

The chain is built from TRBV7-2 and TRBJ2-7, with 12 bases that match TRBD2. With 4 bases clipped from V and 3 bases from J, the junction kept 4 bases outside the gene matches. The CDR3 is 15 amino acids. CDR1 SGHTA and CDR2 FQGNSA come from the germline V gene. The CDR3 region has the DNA TGTGCCAGCAGCTCAGGGACTAGCGGGTTCTACGAGCAGTACTTC. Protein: CASSSGTSGFYEQYF.

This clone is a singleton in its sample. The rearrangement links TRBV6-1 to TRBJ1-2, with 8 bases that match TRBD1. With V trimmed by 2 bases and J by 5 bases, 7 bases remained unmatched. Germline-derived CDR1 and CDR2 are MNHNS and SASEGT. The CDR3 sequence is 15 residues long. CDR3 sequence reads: CASSERTGQEYGYTF. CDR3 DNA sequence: TGTGCCAGCAGTGAAAGGACAGGGCAAGAGTATGGCTACACCTTC.

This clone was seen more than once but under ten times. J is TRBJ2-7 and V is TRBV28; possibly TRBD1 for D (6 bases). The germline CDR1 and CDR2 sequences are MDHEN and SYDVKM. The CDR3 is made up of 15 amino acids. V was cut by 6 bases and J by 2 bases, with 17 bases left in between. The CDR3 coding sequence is TGTGCCAGCAGGGCGGCAGGGCAGGGGACCTACGAGCAGTACTTC. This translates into CASRAAGQGTYEQYF.

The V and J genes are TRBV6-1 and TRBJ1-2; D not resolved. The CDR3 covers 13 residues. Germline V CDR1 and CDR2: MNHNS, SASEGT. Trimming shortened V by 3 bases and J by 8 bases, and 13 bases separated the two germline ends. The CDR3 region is CASSESWAMGYTF. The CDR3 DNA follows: TGTGCCAGCAGTGAGTCCTGGGCAATGGGCTACACCTTC.

The CDR3 nucleotides are TGTGCCAGCAGCTTGGCAGGGACAGGGATCTACGAGCAGTACTTC. Protein sequence: CASSLAGTGIYEQYF. The genes are TRBV5-8 and TRBJ2-7, with 9 bases fitting TRBD1. The CDR3 is 15 residues long. V shed 0 bases, J shed 3 bases, and the junction held 4 bases outside the gene matches. In germline, CDR1 is SGHTS, CDR2 YDEGEE.

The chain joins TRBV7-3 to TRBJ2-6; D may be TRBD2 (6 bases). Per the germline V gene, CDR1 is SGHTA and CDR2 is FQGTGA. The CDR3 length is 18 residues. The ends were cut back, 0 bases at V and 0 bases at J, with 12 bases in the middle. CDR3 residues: CASSLTVGGTSGANVLTF. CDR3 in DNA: TGTGCCAGCAGCTTAACGGTCGGGGGAACCTCTGGGGCCAACGTCCTGACTTTC.

CDR3 loop: CASSLEGGNYNEQFF. Here the CDR3 DNA reads TGTGCCAGCAGCTTAGAAGGCGGGAACTACAATGAGCAGTTCTTC. The V and J genes are TRBV7-9 and TRBJ2-1; possibly TRBD2 for D (6 bases). Looked up from germline, CDR1 is SEHNR and CDR2 is FQNEAQ (reference sequence). Trimming took off 1 base at V and 3 bases at J, with 10 bases between the two ends. This CDR3 has 15 amino acids.

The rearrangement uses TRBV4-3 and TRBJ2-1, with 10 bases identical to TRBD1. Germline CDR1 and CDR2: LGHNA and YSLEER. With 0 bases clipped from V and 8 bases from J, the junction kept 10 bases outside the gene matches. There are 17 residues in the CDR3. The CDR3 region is CASSQDQGTGALDEQFF. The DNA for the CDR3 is TGCGCCAGCAGCCAAGACCAAGGGACAGGGGCGCTGGATGAGCAGTTCTTC.

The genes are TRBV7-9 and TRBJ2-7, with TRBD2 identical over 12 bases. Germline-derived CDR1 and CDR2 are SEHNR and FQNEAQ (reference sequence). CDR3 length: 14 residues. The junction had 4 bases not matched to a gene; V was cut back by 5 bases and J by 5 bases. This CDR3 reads CASSPGLAGNEQYF. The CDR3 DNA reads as TGTGCCAGCAGCCCCGGACTAGCGGGAAACGAGCAGTACTTC.

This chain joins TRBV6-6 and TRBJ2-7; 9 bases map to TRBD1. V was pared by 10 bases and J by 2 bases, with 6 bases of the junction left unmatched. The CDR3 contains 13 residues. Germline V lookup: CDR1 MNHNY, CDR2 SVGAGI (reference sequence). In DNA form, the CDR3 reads TGTGCCACCCGGGACAGGGCCACCTACGAGCAGTACTTC. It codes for CATRDRATYEQYF.

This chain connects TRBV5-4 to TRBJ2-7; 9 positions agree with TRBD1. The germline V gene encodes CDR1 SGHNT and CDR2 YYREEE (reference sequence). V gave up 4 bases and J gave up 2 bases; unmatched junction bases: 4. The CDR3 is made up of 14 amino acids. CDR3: CASSHRDRAYEQYF. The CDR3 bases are TGTGCCAGCAGCCACCGGGACAGGGCCTACGAGCAGTACTTC.

CDR3 residues: CASSQGHQNNSPLHF. The CDR3 nucleotides are TGCGCCAGCAGCCAAGGGCACCAAAATAATTCACCCCTCCACTTT. This rearrangement joins TRBV4-3 to TRBJ1-6; D unresolved. Germline lookup yields CDR1 LGHNA and CDR2 YSLEER. With 1 base removed from V and 5 bases from J, the gap between germline ends came to 9 bases. This CDR3 has 15 amino acids.

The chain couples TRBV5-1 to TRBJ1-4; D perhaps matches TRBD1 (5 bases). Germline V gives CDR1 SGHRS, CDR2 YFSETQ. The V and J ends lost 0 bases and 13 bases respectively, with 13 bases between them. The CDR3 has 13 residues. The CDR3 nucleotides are TGCGCCAGCAGCTTGGGGGGCGGTGAGCGACTGTTTTTT. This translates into CASSLGGGERLFF.

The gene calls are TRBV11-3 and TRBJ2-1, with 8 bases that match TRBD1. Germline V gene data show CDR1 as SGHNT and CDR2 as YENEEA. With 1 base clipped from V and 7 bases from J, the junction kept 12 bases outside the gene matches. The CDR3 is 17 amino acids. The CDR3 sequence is CASSLGLFRTGKNEQFF. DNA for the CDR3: TGTGCCAGCAGCTTAGGTCTGTTTAGGACAGGGAAGAATGAGCAGTTCTTC.

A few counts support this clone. The CDR3 nucleotides read TGTGCCATCAGTGAAACTAGCGGGGGAGATACGCAGTATTTT. It codes for CAISETSGGDTQYF. The chain recombines TRBV10-3 with TRBJ2-3, with 11 bases fitting TRBD2. V was clipped by 3 bases and J by 5 bases; unmatched bases: 1. This CDR3 region has 14 residues. Germline CDR1 ENHRY, CDR2 SYGVKD.

CDR3 sequence (DNA): TGTGCCAGCAGAGGGAGTAACAATGAGCAGTTCTTC. This translates into CASRGSNNEQFF. The chain joins TRBV6-4 to TRBJ2-1; the D gene is possibly TRBD2 (5 bases). Per germline, CDR1 MRHNA and CDR2 SNTAGT. V lost 6 bases, J lost 5 bases, and 8 bases lay in between. CDR3 length: 12 amino acids.

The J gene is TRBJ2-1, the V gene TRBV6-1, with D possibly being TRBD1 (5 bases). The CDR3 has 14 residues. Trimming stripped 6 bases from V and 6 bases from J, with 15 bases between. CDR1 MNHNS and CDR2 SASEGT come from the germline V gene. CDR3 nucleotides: TGTGCCAGCAGAACAGATCAGGGCGGCAATGAGCAGTTCTTC. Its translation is CASRTDQGGNEQFF.